This T cell receptor beta chain came from a study of T cell changes during pregnancy in multiple sclerosis (dated by TCRdb to the late 2010s). Notes on the research overall: The study examined how the T cell repertoire changed over the course of pregnancy in women with multiple sclerosis.

Cut back by 6 bases and 0 bases, the V and J ends lie 11 bases apart. Sequences SNHLY (CDR1) and FYNNEI (CDR2) are obtained from the germline V gene. Including cysteine and phenylalanine, the CDR3 has 14 amino acids. Only CDR3 DNA is held: 42 bases, read in frame from base 1. This clone has just one count. No cognate antigen has been identified for it. Nothing much larger sits one base from this clone, and base qualities are not available. To prepare the library, the immunoSEQ multiplex PCR assay was applied. TCRdb provides this immuneACCESS table in a form limited to in-frame rearrangements. Some clones are lacking; in checked studies, under half of them reflect an unresolved V gene, and why the rest are absent is not known. The sample table contains around 72,000 clones; only one count was recorded for approximately 90% of them. Over 2% of the sample lies in the top ten.

Sequenced material: peripheral blood, taken in the second trimester of pregnancy. The rearranged chain carries TRBV2 and TRBJ1-2, with no reliable assignment of the D segment. The receptor was isolated from a female donor in good health, enrolled as a control in a pregnancy study. The CDR3 is CASSRRGTNYGYTF. The DNA sequence is as follows: TGTGCCAGCAGCCGACGAGGGACTAACTATGGCTACACCTTC.